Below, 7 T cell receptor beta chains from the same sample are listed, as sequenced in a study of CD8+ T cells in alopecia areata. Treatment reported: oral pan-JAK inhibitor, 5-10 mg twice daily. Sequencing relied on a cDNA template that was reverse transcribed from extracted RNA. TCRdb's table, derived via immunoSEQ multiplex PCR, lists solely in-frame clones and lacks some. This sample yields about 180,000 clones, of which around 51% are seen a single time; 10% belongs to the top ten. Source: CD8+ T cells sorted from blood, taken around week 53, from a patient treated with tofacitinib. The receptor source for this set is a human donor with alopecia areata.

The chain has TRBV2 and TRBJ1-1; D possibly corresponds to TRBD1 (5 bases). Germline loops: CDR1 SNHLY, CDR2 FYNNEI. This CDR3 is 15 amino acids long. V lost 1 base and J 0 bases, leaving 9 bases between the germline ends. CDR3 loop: CASSEGTPLNTEAFF. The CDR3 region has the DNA TGTGCCAGCAGTGAAGGGACACCCCTGAACACTGAAGCTTTCTTT.

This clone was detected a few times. The CDR3 DNA sequence: TGTGCCAGCAGCCAAGATCCCGGTAGCTCCTACGAGCAGTACTTC. This translates into CASSQDPGSSYEQYF. This chain uses TRBV4-2 with TRBJ2-7; D is unclear. Germline V gene sequence: CDR1 LGHNA, CDR2 YNFKEQ. CDR3 length: 15 amino acids. V shed 0 bases and J shed 0 bases, with 9 bases lying between them.

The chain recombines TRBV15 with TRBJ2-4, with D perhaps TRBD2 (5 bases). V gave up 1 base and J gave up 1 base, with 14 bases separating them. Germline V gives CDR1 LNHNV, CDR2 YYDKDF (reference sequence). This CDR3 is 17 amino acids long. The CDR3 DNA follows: TGTGCCACCAGCAGAGTCGAGGGTTTCCGCGCCAAAAACATTCAGTACTTC. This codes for CATSRVEGFRAKNIQYF.

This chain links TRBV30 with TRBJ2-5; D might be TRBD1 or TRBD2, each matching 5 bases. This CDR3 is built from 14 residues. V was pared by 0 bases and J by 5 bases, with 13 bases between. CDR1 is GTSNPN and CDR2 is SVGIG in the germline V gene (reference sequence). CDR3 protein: CAWSVTGLDETQYF. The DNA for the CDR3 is TGTGCCTGGAGTGTGACGGGGCTAGATGAGACCCAGTACTTC.

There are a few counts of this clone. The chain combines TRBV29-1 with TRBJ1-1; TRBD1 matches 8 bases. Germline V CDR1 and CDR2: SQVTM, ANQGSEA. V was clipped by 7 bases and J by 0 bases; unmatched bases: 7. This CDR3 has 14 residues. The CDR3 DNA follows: TGCAGCGCCGTCCGGACAGGGATGAACACTGAAGCTTTCTTT. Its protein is CSAVRTGMNTEAFF.

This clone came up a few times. The CDR3: CASSLAYEQFF. As DNA, the CDR3 is TGTGCCAGCAGCTTGGCTTATGAGCAGTTCTTC. The chain combines TRBV5-4 with TRBJ2-1; D remains ambiguous. The CDR3 covers 11 residues. V gave up 0 bases and J gave up 8 bases, with 3 bases separating them. The germline gives CDR1 SGHNT, CDR2 YYREEE (reference sequence).

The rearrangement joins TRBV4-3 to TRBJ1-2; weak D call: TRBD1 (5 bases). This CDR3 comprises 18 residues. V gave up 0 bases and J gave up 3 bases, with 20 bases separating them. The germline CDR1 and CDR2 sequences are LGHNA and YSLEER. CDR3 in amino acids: CASSQEMQGDNNYYGYTF. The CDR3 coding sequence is TGCGCCAGCAGCCAAGAGATGCAGGGCGACAACAACTACTATGGCTACACCTTC.